This T cell receptor beta chain was recorded in a study of blood T cell repertoires in COVID-19. Turning to the study itself: The cDNA or gDNA used as material had been derived from T cells, B-cell-depleted T cells, or PBMCs.

The table came from immunoSEQ multiplex PCR; TCRdb's copy has only in-frame clones and leaves some out. This table holds approximately 310,000 clones, about 85% found once. The V segment lost 5 bases and the J segment 0 bases; nucleotides outside the gene matches: 12. CDR3 length: 17 residues. CDR1 and CDR2 from the germline V gene are MNHEY and SVGEGT. Cohorts were assigned according to the clinical history that participants reported. A COVID-19 case had been met by exposed participants during the 2 weeks before study entry. The sequencing input was PBMCs or T cells enriched from blood (not recorded which). The chain combines TRBV6-2 or TRBV6-3 with TRBJ2-7; 8 bases match TRBD2. This clonotype originated in a woman in her 30s who had been exposed to COVID-19. The CDR3 spells CASSPRTSPRGSYEQYF. In nucleotides, the CDR3 is TGTGCCAGCAGTCCCCGGACTAGCCCTCGGGGCTCCTACGAGCAGTACTTC.